Listed below are T cell receptor beta chains from one sample, sequenced in a study of T cells after posttransplantation cyclophosphamide. Repertoires were generated with immunoSEQ multiplex PCR, while TCRdb's copy carries only in-frame clones and drops some. This table holds 34,000 or so clones, about 91% found once. Sample: naive CD4+ T cells sorted from blood. The receptor source for this set is a man between 25 and 39 years old in good health and a related stem cell transplant donor. Both conserved end residues are part of each CDR3. Each record gives: clone size, D gene, J gene, V gene, CDR3 protein, CDR3 DNA. A D gene is named only where the DNA matches it firmly. Expanded clones are given a class, and other clones once, few, many or no size at all.

size: NA
D: TRBD1
J: TRBJ1-2
V: TRBV6-5
CDR3: CASSYTTGGAGSGYTF
DNA: TGTGCCAGCAGTTACACCACAGGGGGCGCAGGGTCTGGCTACACCTTC

size: NA
D: TRBD1
J: TRBJ2-2
V: TRBV5-4
CDR3: CASSRTGGAGELFF
DNA: TGTGCCAGCAGTCGGACAGGGGGGGCCGGGGAGCTGTTTTTT

size: NA
D: NA
J: TRBJ1-6
V: TRBV14
CDR3: CASSQFTIRGRGPVRANSPLHF
DNA: TGTGCCAGCAGCCAATTTACGATACGAGGGAGGGGCCCTGTAAGGGCTAATTCACCCCTCCACTTT

size: NA
D: NA
J: TRBJ1-5
V: TRBV4-1
CDR3: CASSQEAVNSNQPQHF
DNA: TGCGCCAGCAGCCAAGAGGCAGTTAATAGCAATCAGCCCCAGCATTTT

size: once
D: TRBD1
J: TRBJ2-7
V: TRBV27
CDR3: CASSLDRGAYEQYF
DNA: TGTGCCAGCAGTCTGGACAGGGGCGCGTACGAGCAGTACTTC

size: NA
D: NA
J: TRBJ1-2
V: TRBV4-3
CDR3: CASSQEGADAWGYTF
DNA: TGCGCCAGCAGCCAAGAGGGGGCCGATGCTTGGGGCTACACCTTC

size: NA
D: NA
J: TRBJ1-4
V: TRBV5-4
CDR3: CASSLAGQSEKLFF
DNA: TGTGCCAGCAGCTTGGCTGGACAGAGTGAAAAACTGTTTTTT

size: NA
D: NA
J: TRBJ1-6
V: TRBV2
CDR3: CASSEARTPHSPLHF
DNA: TGTGCCAGCAGTGAAGCACGAACACCGCATTCACCCCTCCACTTT

size: NA
D: NA
J: TRBJ2-5
V: TRBV28
CDR3: CASSLPAGQETQYF
DNA: TGTGCCAGCAGTTTACCGGCGGGTCAAGAGACCCAGTACTTC

size: NA
D: NA
J: TRBJ1-4
V: TRBV12-5
CDR3: CASGLDTGWDEKLFF
DNA: TGTGCTAGTGGTTTGGACACAGGGTGGGACGAAAAACTGTTTTTT

size: NA
D: TRBD1
J: TRBJ2-2
V: TRBV7-2
CDR3: CASSRQGSGELFF
DNA: TGTGCCAGCAGCCGACAGGGCTCCGGGGAGCTGTTTTTT

size: NA
D: NA
J: TRBJ1-2
V: TRBV7-9
CDR3: CASSLGRQGGGYTF
DNA: TGTGCCAGCAGCTTGGGCCGCCAGGGTGGTGGCTACACCTTC

size: NA
D: NA
J: TRBJ1-4
V: TRBV18
CDR3: CASSLPGVLEKLFF
DNA: TGTGCCAGCTCGCTGCCAGGGGTCCTTGAAAAACTGTTTTTT

size: NA
D: NA
J: TRBJ1-5
V: TRBV7-9
CDR3: CASSQMGDKGSPQHF
DNA: TGTGCCAGCAGCCAAATGGGGGACAAGGGGAGTCCCCAGCATTTT

size: once
D: NA
J: TRBJ1-4
V: TRBV27
CDR3: CASSTRGSNEKLFF
DNA: TGTGCCAGCAGCACCCGGGGGAGTAATGAAAAACTGTTTTTT

size: NA
D: NA
J: TRBJ1-4
V: TRBV5-6
CDR3: CASSRLGRGRATNEKLFF
DNA: TGTGCCAGCAGCCGTTTGGGCAGGGGAAGAGCAACTAATGAAAAACTGTTTTTT

size: NA
D: TRBD1
J: TRBJ2-7
V: TRBV18
CDR3: CASSPGTATYEQYF
DNA: TGTGCCAGCTCACCAGGGACAGCTACCTACGAGCAGTACTTC

size: NA
D: NA
J: TRBJ2-7
V: TRBV14
CDR3: CASSARNGGEQYF
DNA: TGTGCCAGCAGCGCAAGGAACGGGGGCGAGCAGTACTTC

size: NA
D: NA
J: TRBJ2-1
V: TRBV6-5
CDR3: CASSYRGAPPNEQFF
DNA: TGTGCCAGCAGTTACCGGGGGGCCCCCCCCAATGAGCAGTTCTTC

size: once
D: TRBD1
J: TRBJ2-7
V: TRBV29-1
CDR3: CSVVSGTGGYEQYF
DNA: TGCAGCGTCGTTTCCGGGACAGGGGGCTACGAGCAGTACTTC

size: NA
D: NA
J: TRBJ1-5
V: TRBV6-1
CDR3: CASSEGRANQPQHF
DNA: TGTGCCAGCAGTGAAGGCAGGGCCAATCAGCCCCAGCATTTT

size: NA
D: TRBD2
J: TRBJ2-3
V: TRBV7-3
CDR3: CASSLGRGGKNTQYF
DNA: TGTGCCAGCAGCTTAGGGCGGGGGGGCAAAAATACGCAGTATTTT

size: NA
D: TRBD1
J: TRBJ2-7
V: TRBV23-1
CDR3: CASSQTLDRLKSSYEQYF
DNA: TGCGCCAGCAGTCAGACCTTGGACAGGCTAAAATCCTCCTACGAGCAGTACTTC

size: NA
D: TRBD2
J: TRBJ2-5
V: TRBV7-6
CDR3: CASSLVRLLAGLKEETQYF
DNA: TGTGCCAGCAGCTTAGTCCGTTTACTAGCGGGTCTAAAAGAAGAGACCCAGTACTTC

size: NA
D: TRBD1
J: TRBJ1-1
V: TRBV7-8
CDR3: CASSPLSRTGGTEAFF
DNA: TGTGCCAGCAGCCCCCTCTCCCGGACAGGGGGAACTGAAGCTTTCTTT

size: NA
D: TRBD1
J: TRBJ1-2
V: TRBV30
CDR3: CAWDWTGSNYGYTF
DNA: TGTGCCTGGGATTGGACAGGGAGTAACTATGGCTACACCTTC

size: NA
D: NA
J: TRBJ2-3
V: TRBV7-3
CDR3: CASSRGPLGSTDTQYF
DNA: TGTGCCAGCAGCCGTGGGCCACTAGGCAGCACAGATACGCAGTATTTT

size: NA
D: NA
J: TRBJ2-1
V: TRBV4-1
CDR3: CASSSHPRGSYNEQFF
DNA: TGCGCCAGCAGCTCCCATCCAAGGGGTTCCTACAATGAGCAGTTCTTC

size: NA
D: TRBD1
J: TRBJ1-3
V: TRBV13
CDR3: CASSPRGQGARGGAGNTIYF
DNA: TGTGCCAGCAGCCCTCGAGGACAGGGGGCGCGAGGGGGTGCCGGAAACACCATATATTTT

size: NA
D: TRBD1
J: TRBJ2-1
V: TRBV5-4
CDR3: CASAPRGGVGNEQFF
DNA: TGTGCCAGCGCCCCTAGAGGGGGCGTCGGCAATGAGCAGTTCTTC

size: NA
D: NA
J: TRBJ1-1
V: TRBV9
CDR3: CASSPREGVRNTEAFF
DNA: TGTGCCAGCAGCCCCCGGGAGGGGGTAAGGAACACTGAAGCTTTCTTT

size: NA
D: TRBD2
J: TRBJ2-3
V: TRBV9
CDR3: CASSVGGASGGYTDTQYF
DNA: TGTGCCAGCAGCGTAGGAGGGGCTAGCGGGGGGTATACAGATACGCAGTATTTT

size: NA
D: NA
J: TRBJ2-3
V: TRBV7-2
CDR3: CASSLGWTDTQYF
DNA: TGTGCCAGCAGCTTGGGCTGGACAGATACGCAGTATTTT

size: NA
D: TRBD1
J: TRBJ2-7
V: TRBV7-2
CDR3: CASRPAPGTGSSYEQYF
DNA: TGTGCCAGCAGGCCAGCTCCTGGGACAGGAAGCTCCTACGAGCAGTACTTC

size: NA
D: NA
J: TRBJ1-4
V: TRBV6-1
CDR3: CASSETPRTVMNEKLFF
DNA: TGTGCCAGCAGTGAAACCCCAAGGACAGTGATGAACGAAAAACTGTTTTTT

size: NA
D: TRBD1
J: TRBJ2-3
V: TRBV11-1
CDR3: CASSLRGQGAAGTDTQYF
DNA: TGTGCCAGCAGCTTGAGAGGACAGGGGGCTGCTGGCACAGATACGCAGTATTTT

size: once
D: NA
J: TRBJ1-1
V: TRBV7-9
CDR3: CASSLNQKNTEAFF
DNA: TGTGCCAGCAGCTTAAATCAGAAGAACACTGAAGCTTTCTTT

size: NA
D: NA
J: TRBJ2-7
V: TRBV7-9
CDR3: CASSFFGQEQYF
DNA: TGTGCCAGCAGCTTCTTCGGACAGGAGCAGTACTTC

size: NA
D: TRBD1
J: TRBJ1-5
V: TRBV28
CDR3: CASSSLWTGYSNQPQHF
DNA: TGTGCCAGCAGTTCCTTATGGACAGGATATAGCAATCAGCCCCAGCATTTT

size: NA
D: NA
J: TRBJ1-5
V: TRBV19
CDR3: CASSISGGGNQPQHF
DNA: TGTGCCAGTAGTATCAGCGGCGGCGGCAATCAGCCCCAGCATTTT

size: NA
D: NA
J: TRBJ1-1
V: TRBV28
CDR3: CASSTWGGVGEAFF
DNA: TGTGCCAGCAGCACTTGGGGAGGGGTAGGTGAAGCTTTCTTT

size: once
D: TRBD1
J: TRBJ1-4
V: TRBV5-8
CDR3: CASRWGQGTGFNEKLFF
DNA: TGTGCCAGCAGGTGGGGACAGGGTACGGGATTTAATGAAAAACTGTTTTTT

size: NA
D: NA
J: TRBJ2-2
V: TRBV5-4
CDR3: CASSLGTQNTGELFF
DNA: TGTGCCAGCAGCTTGGGGACTCAAAACACCGGGGAGCTGTTTTTT

size: NA
D: NA
J: TRBJ2-5
V: TRBV6-1
CDR3: CASTYFSRQETQYF
DNA: TGTGCCAGCACGTACTTTTCCCGGCAAGAGACCCAGTACTTC

size: NA
D: NA
J: TRBJ2-3
V: TRBV12-5
CDR3: CASGPGLHITDTQYF
DNA: TGTGCTAGTGGCCCGGGACTCCACATCACAGATACGCAGTATTTT

size: few
D: NA
J: TRBJ1-5
V: TRBV2
CDR3: CASSGQFSNQPQHF
DNA: TGTGCCAGCAGTGGACAGTTTAGCAATCAGCCCCAGCATTTT

size: NA
D: NA
J: TRBJ1-1
V: TRBV19
CDR3: CASSPLSANTEAFF
DNA: TGTGCCAGTAGTCCCCTTAGTGCTAACACTGAAGCTTTCTTT

size: NA
D: NA
J: TRBJ2-7
V: TRBV9
CDR3: CASSPGYRSSYEQYF
DNA: TGTGCCAGCAGTCCAGGGTACAGGTCCTCCTACGAGCAGTACTTC

size: NA
D: NA
J: TRBJ1-1
V: TRBV19
CDR3: CASSGGAEAFF
DNA: TGTGCCAGTAGTGGGGGGGCTGAAGCTTTCTTT